These 16 T cell receptor beta chains came from one sample sequenced in a study of T cells in Graves' hyperthyroidism and ophthalmopathy. RNA transcripts served as the template for amplifying TCR beta CDR3 regions. HTBI primers were employed in a first-round RT-PCR of the TCR CDR3. TCRdb recomputed calls from the multiplex PCR reads with MiXCR, one row per CDR3 protein. The top ten clones hold around 27% of a sample with about 520,000 distinct CDR3 sequences, about 20% of them seen once. Input material: blood. The receptor set was obtained from a man between 18 and 35 years old with Graves' hyperthyroidism.

In this sample, this clonotype turned up many times. The junction does not match germline at one end; this may be a read error. This chain connects TRBV20-1 to TRBJ1-1, with D possibly being TRBD1 (5 bases). This CDR3 spans 12 amino acids. Germline V CDR1 and CDR2: DFQATT, SNEGSKA (reference sequence). CDR3 DNA: TGCAGTGCAAAGGGACCGAACGCTGAAGCTTTCTTT. Protein product: CSAKGPNAEAFF.

This clonotype was found many times. The V call is TRBV5-5, the J call TRBJ2-5; D is possibly TRBD1 or TRBD2 (6 bases each). With 2 bases removed from V and 1 base from J, the gap between germline ends came to 18 bases. This CDR3 is 17 amino acids long. Germline CDR1 is SGHKS and CDR2 is YYEKEE (reference sequence). CDR3 DNA sequence: TGTGCCAGCAGCTTTGGGGTGTTTTCGGGGGCCCAAGAGACCCAGTACTTC. Translating it yields CASSFGVFSGAQETQYF.

J is TRBJ2-7 and V is TRBV18, with D tentatively TRBD2 (5 bases). V lost 2 bases and J 5 bases, leaving 13 bases between the germline ends. CDR1 and CDR2 from the germline V gene are KGHSH and LQKENI. The CDR3 length is 14 residues. CDR3 in DNA: TGTGCCAGCTCACCAAGGAGGTACTGGGACGAGCAGTACTTC. This encodes CASSPRRYWDEQYF.

This clonotype came up many times. V gene TRBV29-1 combines with J gene TRBJ1-1; no clear D gene. The CDR3 length is 14 residues. With 4 bases removed from V and 3 bases from J, the gap between germline ends came to 15 bases. Germline CDR1 is SQVTM and CDR2 is ANQGSEA. The CDR3 DNA is TGCAGCGTTGGAGGAGAAGGGTACGACACTGAAGCTTTCTTT. It translates to CSVGGEGYDTEAFF.

This clonotype was recorded at least ten times. V and J are TRBV7-8 and TRBJ1-3; D gene ambiguous. V lost 4 bases to trimming and J lost 0 bases, with 10 bases between them. Germline V lookup: CDR1 SGHVS, CDR2 FQNEAQ. The CDR3 consists of 15 residues. CDR3 nucleotides: TGTGCCAGCAGCTGGTCTACACACTCTGGAAACACCATATATTTT. Translation gives CASSWSTHSGNTIYF.

This clonotype was picked up a small number of times. The genes are TRBV5-1 and TRBJ2-7, with 9 bases that match TRBD2. Trimming removed 0 bases from V and 2 bases from J; junction bases left unmatched: 6. The CDR3 extends over 16 amino acids. Per the germline V gene, CDR1 is SGHRS and CDR2 is YFSETQ. The CDR3 loop reads CASSLDAGGTPYEQYF. The CDR3 DNA sequence: TGCGCCAGCAGCTTGGACGCGGGGGGGACTCCCTACGAGCAGTACTTC.

The table lists this clonotype with many counts. This sequence joins TRBV19 and TRBJ1-1, with TRBD1 matching 9 bases. From germline, CDR1 is LNHDA and CDR2 SQIVND (reference sequence). The CDR3 sequence is 13 residues long. V lost 10 bases to trimming and J lost 0 bases; unmatched junction nucleotides: 3. The DNA of the CDR3 is TGTGCCACTCGGACAGGGGTGAACACTGAAGCTTTCTTT. It specifies CATRTGVNTEAFF.

For this clonotype: Relative to the germline gene, one junction end is altered; a read error may explain this. The rearrangement uses TRBV6-1 and TRBJ1-1, with 8 bases that match TRBD1. The CDR3 is 13 amino acids. The germline gives CDR1 MNHNS, CDR2 SASEGT. CDR3 nucleotides: TGTGCCTGCAGTGGACAGGGTTACACTGAAGCTTTCTTT. Protein: CACSGQGYTEAFF.

This clonotype was counted ten times or more. The genes are TRBV12-3 or TRBV12-4 and TRBJ1-2, with a possible D match to TRBD1 (6 bases). V lost 1 base and J 1 base, leaving 16 bases between the germline ends. CDR3 size: 17 residues. CDR3 sequence: CASSLGQGLVLNYGYTF. The CDR3 DNA sequence: TGTGCCAGCAGTTTAGGGCAGGGGCTTGTACTTAACTATGGCTACACCTTC.

This clonotype appeared many times. The chain carries TRBV19 and TRBJ1-5; D unclear. Trimming removed 5 bases from V and 6 bases from J, with 8 bases in between. The CDR3 is 12 amino acids. CDR1 is LNHDA, CDR2 SQIVND, per germline (reference sequence). CDR3 sequence reads: CASSVEAQPQHF. CDR3 DNA: TGTGCCAGTAGTGTGGAGGCTCAGCCCCAGCATTTT.

This clonotype was picked up many times. Being one base from a much bigger clone, this may be a read error. The chain recombines TRBV6-1 with TRBJ1-5, with a weak D call TRBD1 (6 bases). This CDR3 comprises 13 residues. The V gene's germline CDR1 is MNHNS and CDR2 SASEGT. The DNA for the CDR3 is TGTGCCAACAGTGACACAGGGTTACAGCCCCAGCATTTT. Its protein is CANSDTGLQPQHF.

This clonotype was seen a single time. The chain joins TRBV25-1 to TRBJ1-2, with TRBD1 matching 7 bases. CDR1 is MGHDK and CDR2 is SYGVNS in the germline V gene. CDR3 length: 15 amino acids. The trim removed 2 bases at V and 3 bases at J, leaving 6 bases unmatched. In DNA form, the CDR3 reads TGTGCCAGCAGTGAAATAGGAGGGGGCGACTATGGCTACACCTTC. Residues: CASSEIGGGDYGYTF.

The chain uses TRBV29-1 and TRBJ2-2, with D unclear. The CDR3 loop spans 13 amino acids. The V end was cut by 3 bases, the J end by 0 bases, with 5 bases between. In germline, CDR1 is SQVTM, CDR2 ANQGSEA. CDR3 residues: CSVDSPNTGELFF. The CDR3, as DNA: TGCAGCGTTGACAGCCCGAACACCGGGGAGCTGTTTTTT.

This clonotype turned up a few times. The chain combines TRBV6-1 with TRBJ1-2; D perhaps matches TRBD1 (5 bases). Deletions cut 6 bases from V and 2 bases from J, with 16 bases between. This CDR3 spans 15 amino acids. Germline CDR1 reads MNHNS; CDR2 reads SASEGT. CDR3 loop: CASRTHFPGNYGYTF. DNA for the CDR3: TGTGCCAGCAGAACCCACTTTCCAGGGAACTATGGCTACACCTTC.

This clonotype showed up many times. The chain carries TRBV28 and TRBJ1-2; 8 bases line up with TRBD1. CDR3 length: 12 residues. V was pared by 3 bases and J by 12 bases, with 6 bases of the junction left unmatched. Germline V lookup: CDR1 MDHEN, CDR2 SYDVKM. This CDR3 is CASSFSDRGNTF. CDR3 nucleotide sequence: TGTGCCAGCAGTTTCTCCGACAGGGGCAACACCTTC.

This clonotype was recorded a few times. The genes are TRBV4-1 and TRBJ2-2; maybe TRBD2 (5 bases). The CDR3 length is 14 residues. Looked up from germline, CDR1 is MGHRA and CDR2 is YSYEKL. V lost 7 bases, J lost 4 bases, and 13 bases lay in between. The CDR3, as DNA: TGCGCCAGCAAGAGGATTGGAGGCACCGGGGAGCTGTTTTTT. Protein sequence: CASKRIGGTGELFF.